This T cell receptor (beta chain) was recovered during a study of T cell responses to AZD1222 COVID-19 vaccine. Overall study context: Pooled together were second doses at about 4 or about 12 weeks.

Overall study results and limits: Among those given AZD1222, only five or six were seropositive at baseline. Among the donors, most were white British and more were female, and clonal diversity was possibly underestimated. It was only after the peak T cell response that any repertoires were sampled.

CDR3 size: 17 residues. In germline, CDR1 is SNHLY, CDR2 FYNNEI. V lost 2 bases and J lost 4; bases outside the gene matches: 11. Repertoires were generated with immunoSEQ multiplex PCR, while TCRdb's copy carries only in-frame clones and drops some. The table includes 120,000 or so clones, around 87% detected once. A remark on this clone: Its target is not known.

The chain has TRBV2 and TRBJ1-5; TRBD1 matches 7 bases. The TCR was taken from an adult in good health. Sequenced here: peripheral blood, sampled on day 0 of AZD1222 vaccination. CDR3 residues: CASSEQGGWGANQPQHF. The CDR3 DNA follows: TGTGCCAGCAGTGAACAGGGGGGCTGGGGGGCAAATCAGCCCCAGCATTTT.